Sequencing of this TCR beta chain was carried out in a study of long-term antiretroviral therapy in people with HIV. This was the immunoSEQ v3.0 assay at survey level. Clones were sequenced by immunoSEQ multiplex PCR, and TCRdb holds only the in-frame ones, with some missing. This sample yields 30,000 to 40,000 clones, of which around nine tenths are seen a single time; roughly 13% belongs to the top ten. A remark on this clone: Its antigen is undetermined.

Every one of the donors gave at least one pre-ART PBMC sample and at least two post-ART PBMC samples. Germline CDR1 MNHNY, CDR2 SVGAGI (reference sequence). Trimming took 6 bases from V and 7 from J, leaving 18 bases between them. CDR3 length equals 15 residues. General observations from the study: Therapy changes, viral resistance and ART adherence were not documented in the available data. Those clones which expanded before ART made up the dominant part of the repertoire at all time points.

This chain uses TRBV6-6 with TRBJ1-4; maybe TRBD1 (6 bases). The sequence was obtained from a man between 18 and 35 years old with HIV. The starting material was unsorted PBMCs, obtained 1.1 years after starting antiretroviral therapy. The CDR3 DNA reads TGTGCCAGCAGCCACCAGGGGAGGGGCGGTGAAAAACTGTTTTTT. Translation gives CASSHQGRGGEKLFF.